Listed below are T cell receptor beta chains from one sample, sequenced in a study of T cell responses to AZD1222 COVID-19 vaccine. Only in-frame clones appear in the TCRdb table, and some are missing; sequencing was by immunoSEQ multiplex PCR. The sample records approximately 120,000 clones, more than 70% being singletons. Sequencing was performed on peripheral blood, taken on day 0 of AZD1222 vaccination. These receptors came from an adult in good health. CDR3s include the opening cysteine and the closing phenylalanine or tryptophan. The D gene is left open where the match is weak. A row's size may be missing; if present it is once, few, many or a size class.

V gene,J gene,clone size,D gene,CDR3 DNA,CDR3 protein
TRBV2,TRBJ1-2,-,-,TGTGCCAGCAGCGTTCCGGGAGTACCTCATGGCTACACCTTC,CASSVPGVPHGYTF
TRBV6-2/TRBV6-3,TRBJ1-1,-,-,TGTGCCAGCAGTCCGGACATTATGAACACTGAAGCTTTCTTT,CASSPDIMNTEAFF
TRBV11-3,TRBJ1-6,-,TRBD1,TGTGCCAGCAGCTTAGGGGACAGGTTTGACTATAATTCACCCCTCCACTTT,CASSLGDRFDYNSPLHF
TRBV14,TRBJ1-2,-,-,TGTGCCAGCGGGCCTGGGCAGAACTATGGCTACACCTTC,CASGPGQNYGYTF
TRBV4-3,TRBJ1-2,-,-,TGCGCCAGCAGCCAAGATCTATGGGCCAACTATGGCTACACCTTC,CASSQDLWANYGYTF
TRBV5-1,TRBJ1-2,-,-,TGCGCCAGCAGCCCAAGCGGCGGGTTGGCTGGCTACACCTTC,CASSPSGGLAGYTF
TRBV10-3,TRBJ2-3,-,-,TGTGCCATTTCCTGGGGGGGCACAGATACGCAGTATTTT,CAISWGGTDTQYF
TRBV13,TRBJ1-1,-,-,TGTGCCAGCAGCAGGGAGGGTATCGAAGCTTTCTTT,CASSREGIEAFF
TRBV11-3,TRBJ2-3,-,-,TGTGCCAGCAGCATGGGGACTAGCACAGATACGCAGTATTTT,CASSMGTSTDTQYF
TRBV7-8,TRBJ1-5,-,TRBD1,TGTGCCAGCAGCTCCGGGACAGGTTTCAATCAGCCCCAGCATTTT,CASSSGTGFNQPQHF
TRBV7-9,TRBJ2-2,-,-,TGTGCCATAGATGCCACCGGGGAGCTGTTTTTT,CAIDATGELFF
TRBV6-5,TRBJ1-2,-,-,TGTGCCAGCAGTTCACGGGGGGTAGGCTATGGCTACACCTTC,CASSSRGVGYGYTF
TRBV7-9,TRBJ1-4,few,-,TGTGCCAGCAGCTTAGTAGGGGTTGAAAAACTGTTTTTT,CASSLVGVEKLFF
TRBV9,TRBJ1-1,once,TRBD1,TGTGCCAGCAGCGTAGCCCCTGACAGGGGCACTGAAGCTTTCTTT,CASSVAPDRGTEAFF
TRBV5-1,TRBJ2-7,-,TRBD1,TGCGCCAGCAGCTCCGGGACAGGGGGGCCGAGGGGCTACGAGCAGTACTTC,CASSSGTGGPRGYEQYF
TRBV4-1,TRBJ1-1,-,-,TGCGCCAGCAGCCAAGATGTGGGCCGGAACACTGAAGCTTTCTTT,CASSQDVGRNTEAFF
TRBV2,TRBJ2-1,-,-,TGTGCGACTGGGTACAATGAGCAGTTCTTC,CATGYNEQFF
TRBV2,TRBJ2-7,-,-,TGTGCCAGCAGTTGGGGTTCCTCCTACGAGCAGTACTTC,CASSWGSSYEQYF
TRBV5-5,TRBJ2-2,few,-,TGTGCCAGCACTCGGGGTTTGGGGGGAGGCCGTCCCGGGGAGCTGTTTTTT,CASTRGLGGGRPGELFF
TRBV6-5,TRBJ2-7,-,-,TGTGCCACCTGTCGGGGGGCGCTCTACGAGCAGTACTTC,CATCRGALYEQYF
TRBV30,TRBJ1-2,-,TRBD1,TGTGCCTGGACTCTCGACAGGGGCCATGGCTACACCTTC,CAWTLDRGHGYTF
TRBV7-2,TRBJ2-7,-,-,TGTGCCAGCAGCTTTTTGGCCGGAGCGAGGGTCGACGAGCAGTACTTC,CASSFLAGARVDEQYF
TRBV18,TRBJ1-6,once,TRBD1,TGTGCCAGCTCACCGAGGACAGGGGAGGATTCACCCCTCCACTTT,CASSPRTGEDSPLHF
TRBV29-1,TRBJ1-4,-,-,TGCAGCGTCGAGGCGGGGTTAGGGGAAAAACTGTTTTTT,CSVEAGLGEKLFF
TRBV6-5,TRBJ2-1,-,TRBD1,TGTGCCAGCAATACGGACAGGGCTAAACACAATGAGCAGTTCTTC,CASNTDRAKHNEQFF
TRBV10-3,TRBJ2-2,-,TRBD2,TGTGCCATCGGTACTAGCGAAGGCGGGGAGCTGTTTTTT,CAIGTSEGGELFF
TRBV27,TRBJ2-3,-,-,TGTGCCAGCAGACGACAGGACACAGATACGCAGTATTTT,CASRRQDTDTQYF
TRBV24-1,TRBJ2-2,-,-,TGTGCCACCAGTGCCGTAGGGGGGGCCGGGGAGCTGTTTTTT,CATSAVGGAGELFF
TRBV4-1,TRBJ2-1,-,TRBD2,TGCGCCAGCAGCCAAGAAAGCGGGAGTTGGAATGAGCAGTTCTTC,CASSQESGSWNEQFF
TRBV5-4,TRBJ1-2,-,-,TGTGCCAGCAGCCCAGCAGGGACATACTTCGATGGCTACACCTTC,CASSPAGTYFDGYTF
TRBV7-8,TRBJ1-6,-,-,TGTGCCAGCAGCGTATCCCTTCGGACGGGGACTGTGATCAAATCACCCCTCCACTTT,CASSVSLRTGTVIKSPLHF
TRBV19,TRBJ2-7,few,-,TGTGCCAGTAGTTCACAGGGAGGCCAGTACTTC,CASSSQGGQYF